This passage covers 2 T cell receptor beta chains from one sample sequenced in a study of blood T cell repertoires in COVID-19. Clones were sequenced by immunoSEQ multiplex PCR, and TCRdb holds only the in-frame ones, with some missing. There are fewer than 40,000 clones in the sample; about nine tenths occur only once, and 6.1% lies in the top ten. Source material: peripheral blood. These receptors were taken from a human donor in a cohort sampled during active COVID-19.

V gene TRBV5-1 combines with J gene TRBJ2-5; TRBD1 agrees at 10 bases. Losses at the gene ends were 4 bases for V and 7 bases for J; bases not matched to a gene: 7. The CDR3 is 14 amino acids. Germline values: CDR1 SGHRS, CDR2 YFSETQ. CDR3 sequence: CASSPGTGVPTQYF. CDR3 nucleotides: TGCGCCAGCAGCCCCGGGACAGGGGTTCCGACCCAGTACTTC. Complete variable domain (other parts from reference TRBV5-1 and TRBJ2-5): KAGVTQTPRYLIKTRGQQVTLSCSPISGHRSVSWYQQTPGQGLQFLFEYFSETQRNKGNFPGRFSGRQFSNSRSEMNVSTLELGDSALYLCASSPGTGVPTQYFGPGTRLLVL.

The chain is built from TRBV29-1 and TRBJ1-5, with TRBD1 as a possible D gene (5 bases). V lost 3 bases and J 3 bases, leaving 15 bases between the germline ends. Germline V lookup: CDR1 SQVTM, CDR2 ANQGSEA. The CDR3 runs to 15 residues. The CDR3 loop is CSVEYGSGVNQPQHF. For the CDR3, the DNA is TGCAGCGTTGAGTACGGGTCGGGGGTCAATCAGCCCCAGCATTTT.